These 24 T cell receptor beta chains share one sample of origin, sequenced in a study of regulatory T cells in long-lasting Graves disease. Time point specified: newly diagnosed GD, antithyroid drugs for less than 3 months. Making the TCR library involved RNA that had been extracted from PBMCs. HTBI primers from iRepertoire and Arm-PCR of CDR3 regions yielded the TCR beta libraries. TCRdb recomputed calls from the multiplex PCR reads with MiXCR, one row per CDR3 protein. The sample holds more than 400,000 distinct CDR3 sequences, about 17% seen once. The same specimen was also included in a second study, on T cells in Graves' hyperthyroidism and ophthalmopathy.

The starting material was peripheral blood mononuclear cells (PBMCs), obtained at new diagnosis, from a patient treated with antithyroid drugs. These TCRs come from a man aged 40-55 years with Graves disease.

This clonotype was detected ten times or more. The chain recombines TRBV11-3 with TRBJ1-1, with D possibly matching TRBD1 (5 bases). V dropped 1 base and J dropped 8 bases, with 26 bases sitting between them. The CDR3 is 18 residues long. CDR1 and CDR2 from the germline V gene are SGHNT and YENEEA. Here the CDR3 DNA reads TGTGCCAGCAGCTTAGGGGGCTCGTATACCACGCCAAAGACGGAAGCTTTCTTT. This gives the protein CASSLGGSYTTPKTEAFF.

This clonotype was counted at least ten times. The CDR3 reads CASSLRLAGDNEQFF. CDR3 nucleotide sequence: TGTGCCAGCAGCTTGAGGCTAGCGGGAGACAATGAGCAGTTCTTC. The chain combines TRBV5-5 with TRBJ2-1; 10 bases match TRBD2. CDR1 and CDR2 from the germline V gene are SGHKS and YYEKEE (reference sequence). The CDR3 length is 15 residues. V dropped 1 base and J dropped 5; count of bases not matched to a gene: 3.

On this clonotype itself: A much larger clonotype is one base distant, so this may be a read error. CDR3: CVWSVGNRANYGYTF. In DNA, the CDR3 is TGTGTCTGGAGTGTAGGGAACAGAGCTAACTATGGCTACACCTTC. The rearrangement links TRBV30 to TRBJ1-2, with D unresolved. This CDR3 comprises 15 residues. The germline V gene has CDR1 GTSNPN and CDR2 SVGIG (reference sequence).

This clonotype appeared many times. J is TRBJ1-6 and V is TRBV28, with a tentative D call TRBD1 (5 bases). V lost 3 bases to trimming and J lost 9 bases, with 9 bases between them. The CDR3 is made up of 13 amino acids. Germline V gene data show CDR1 as MDHEN and CDR2 as SYDVKM. The CDR3, as DNA: TGTGCCAGCAGTTTTCTGGGACCTTCACCCCTCCACTTT. Translated, it gives CASSFLGPSPLHF.

The sample holds many counts of this clonotype. V is TRBV28 and J is TRBJ2-7, with TRBD1 matching over 7 bases. There are 14 residues in the CDR3. The V and J ends lost 8 bases and 6 bases, in that order; junction bases with no gene match: 13. The germline CDR1 and CDR2 sequences are MDHEN and SYDVKM. This chain's CDR3 is CASWAPGTDREQYF. The DNA for the CDR3 is TGTGCCAGCTGGGCCCCCGGGACAGATCGCGAGCAGTACTTC.

This clonotype was detected only once. This sequence joins TRBV9 and TRBJ2-7, with D tentatively TRBD2 (5 bases). V shed 2 bases and J shed 3 bases, with 9 bases lying between them. This CDR3 contains 13 residues. The V gene's germline CDR1 is SGDLS and CDR2 YYNGEE. This CDR3 reads CASSVVEGYEQYF. CDR3 coding DNA: TGTGCCAGCAGCGTGGTAGAGGGCTACGAGCAGTACTTC.

V and J are TRBV24-1 and TRBJ2-1; D call uncertain. In germline, CDR1 is KGHDR, CDR2 SFDVKD. The CDR3 length is 14 residues. V was clipped by 4 bases and J by 8 bases, with 14 bases between them. CDR3 amino acids: CATSDPRPADEQFF. CDR3 nucleotide sequence: TGTGCCACCAGTGACCCCCGTCCGGCCGATGAGCAGTTCTTC.

Notes on this clonotype: A much larger clone is a single base away; this may be a read error. This rearrangement joins TRBV30 to TRBJ2-7; D is unresolved. This CDR3 is 12 amino acids long. Per germline, CDR1 GTSNPN and CDR2 SVGIG (reference sequence). CDR3 bases: TGTGCCTGGAGTGAGGGAACCTACAAGCAGTACTTC. It translates to CAWSEGTYKQYF.

This clonotype was seen repeatedly, ten times or more. The chain joins TRBV11-1 to TRBJ2-1; TRBD2 matches 9 bases. The V gene's germline CDR1 is SGHAT and CDR2 FQDESV (reference sequence). J lost 9 bases, V lost 5 bases, and 8 bases had no gene match. The CDR3 loop spans 14 amino acids. For the CDR3, the DNA is TGTGCCAGCAGCAAAAGCGGGAGGCTAGGTGAGCAGTTCTTC. Protein: CASSKSGRLGEQFF.

As for this clonotype: A read error may explain this, as a much larger clone is one base away. The J gene is TRBJ2-7, the V gene TRBV2, with 14 bases lining up with TRBD2. Trimming cost V 6 bases and J 7 bases; bases outside gene matches: 8. This CDR3 region has 15 residues. Germline loops: CDR1 SNHLY, CDR2 FYNNEI. CDR3 amino acids: CASRKTSGGVGEQYF. CDR3 DNA: TGTGCCAGCAGGAAGACTAGCGGGGGGGTCGGTGAGCAGTACTTC.

In its sample, this clonotype was seen many times. V usage is TRBV20-1 and J usage is TRBJ1-4, with D perhaps TRBD1 (6 bases). The length of the CDR3 is 14 residues. Trimming cost V 5 bases and J 5 bases, with 15 bases left between them. Germline V lookup: CDR1 DFQATT, CDR2 SNEGSKA (reference sequence). CDR3 loop: CSAGGGARNEKLFF. The CDR3 DNA sequence: TGCAGTGCTGGGGGGGGGGCAAGAAATGAAAAACTGTTTTTT.

The table lists this clonotype with many counts. This chain joins TRBV10-3 and TRBJ2-7; TRBD2 agrees at 8 bases. Germline-derived CDR1 and CDR2 are ENHRY and SYGVKD. This CDR3 region has 20 residues. Trimming at V came to 3 bases and at J to 2 bases, leaving 21 bases not matched to a gene. This CDR3 reads CAISDPTGTSKGNGPYEQYF. In DNA, the CDR3 is TGTGCCATCAGTGACCCTACCGGGACTAGTAAAGGCAATGGGCCCTACGAGCAGTACTTC.

In regard to this clonotype: A much bigger clone sits one base away, suggesting this may be a read error. The gene calls are TRBV6-1 and TRBJ1-2; 7 bases are a match to TRBD1. Germline V CDR1 and CDR2: MNHNS, SASEGT. Germline trimming cut 10 bases from V and 6 bases from J; bases unmatched to any gene: 8. The CDR3 has 12 residues. CDR3 in amino acids: CATSQGGDGYTF. The DNA for the CDR3 is TGTGCCACCTCGCAGGGGGGGGATGGCTACACCTTC.

This clonotype has at least ten counts. This sequence joins TRBV20-1 and TRBJ2-5; maybe TRBD1 (6 bases). This CDR3 is built from 12 residues. Germline V gene data show CDR1 as DFQATT and CDR2 as SNEGSKA (reference sequence). The germline V and J ends were trimmed by 3 bases and 4 bases, with 9 bases remaining between them. The CDR3: CSASLRGETQYF. The DNA of the CDR3 is TGCAGTGCTAGTCTCAGGGGAGAGACCCAGTACTTC.

This clonotype was picked up many times. The rearrangement joins TRBV11-2 to TRBJ2-7; possible D gene TRBD2, 6 bases. In germline, CDR1 is SGHAT, CDR2 FQNNGV. With 3 bases removed from V and 0 bases from J, the gap between germline ends came to 12 bases. The CDR3 length is 15 residues. The CDR3 coding sequence is TGTGCCAGCAGCTTCGGTGCGGGGAGCTCCTACGAGCAGTACTTC. It codes for CASSFGAGSSYEQYF.

This clonotype appeared many times. V usage is TRBV28 and J usage is TRBJ2-3; D uncertain. Trimming stripped 5 bases from V and 4 bases from J, with 7 bases between. The CDR3 covers 12 residues. Germline CDR1 and CDR2: MDHEN and SYDVKM. The chain's CDR3 is CASSATADTQYF. The CDR3 DNA follows: TGTGCCAGCAGTGCCACGGCAGATACGCAGTATTTT.

The chain combines TRBV20-1 with TRBJ1-2, with D unresolved. Germline loops: CDR1 DFQATT, CDR2 SNEGSKA (reference sequence). The V and J ends lost 0 bases and 4 bases respectively, with 6 bases between them. The CDR3 runs to 12 residues. CDR3 amino acids: CSARDLSYGYTF. The CDR3 nucleotides are TGCAGTGCTAGAGATCTGAGCTATGGCTACACCTTC.

This clonotype was seen a few times. The V call is TRBV5-1, the J call TRBJ1-1; TRBD1 aligns across 11 bases. The CDR3 covers 14 residues. With 6 bases clipped from V and 4 bases from J, the junction kept 5 bases outside the gene matches. Germline loops: CDR1 SGHRS, CDR2 YFSETQ. The CDR3 DNA follows: TGCGCCAGCAATGGGGGGACAGGGGGCACTGAAGCTTTCTTT. Residues: CASNGGTGGTEAFF.

This clonotype was found a few times. The chain links TRBV4-1 to TRBJ2-7, with D perhaps matching TRBD1 (5 bases). V lost 1 base to trimming and J lost 2 bases, with 9 bases between them. This CDR3 has 14 amino acids. CDR1 is MGHRA and CDR2 is YSYEKL in the germline V gene. The CDR3 DNA reads as TGCGCCAGCAGCCAAGTAAAAGGGGCCTACGAGCAGTACTTC. Amino acid sequence: CASSQVKGAYEQYF.

This clonotype was counted many times. This sequence joins TRBV28 and TRBJ2-7, with TRBD2 matching 8 bases. Germline lookup yields CDR1 MDHEN and CDR2 SYDVKM. This CDR3 comprises 15 residues. Germline trimming cut 6 bases from V and 3 bases from J; bases unmatched to any gene: 10. The CDR3 bases are TGTGCCAGCAGCTCCCCCGGGGGGGCCAGCTACGAGCAGTACTTC. Translation gives CASSSPGGASYEQYF.

The rearrangement joins TRBV5-1 to TRBJ2-7; tentative D call: TRBD2 (5 bases). The CDR3 is 15 residues long. Germline values: CDR1 SGHRS, CDR2 YFSETQ. V was pared by 0 bases and J by 2 bases, with 12 bases between. The CDR3 loop reads CASSLVEGAAYEQYF. CDR3 DNA: TGCGCCAGCAGCTTGGTCGAGGGAGCGGCCTACGAGCAGTACTTC.

As regards this clonotype: This likely traces to a read error, being one base from a far larger clone. The chain is built from TRBV11-2 and TRBJ2-7; the D gene is possibly TRBD1 (5 bases). CDR3 length: 14 amino acids. Trimming shortened V by 5 bases and J by 12 bases, and 23 bases separated the two germline ends. Germline V gene sequence: CDR1 SGHAT, CDR2 FQNNGV. CDR3 nucleotides: TGTGCCAGCAGCGGACGGACCCGATCTAAGGGGCGGTACTTC. Translating it yields CASSGRTRSKGRYF.

In its sample, this clonotype was seen many times. The chain uses TRBV19 and TRBJ1-5; 7 bases line up with TRBD1. CDR3 length: 14 residues. Germline trimming cut 6 bases from V and 4 bases from J; bases unmatched to any gene: 6. Germline CDR1 LNHDA, CDR2 SQIVND (reference sequence). The CDR3 bases are TGTGCCAGTAGGCACAGGGGCGATAATCAGCCCCAGCATTTT. Residues: CASRHRGDNQPQHF.

The rearrangement joins TRBV9 to TRBJ2-1; perhaps D is TRBD1 or TRBD2 (5 bases each). The CDR3 consists of 15 residues. CDR1 is SGDLS and CDR2 is YYNGEE in the germline V gene. The V end was cut by 2 bases, the J end by 7 bases, with 16 bases between. CDR3 residues: CASSVPGTALNEQFF. The CDR3 DNA follows: TGTGCCAGCAGCGTCCCCGGGACGGCATTAAATGAGCAGTTCTTC.